The T cell receptor beta chain described here comes from a study of OX40 agonist ivuxolimab in advanced cancers. Study-level background: At 82.7% male, the cohort had a mean age of 60 years, ranging from about 20 to 79. Three patients had partial responses: one hepatocellular carcinoma, two cutaneous melanoma.

Study-level points and caveats: In the 0.1 to 3.0 mg/kg range, CD4+ and CD8+ blood T cells had expanded clonally by week 6. The average count of expanded clones was higher among CD8+ T cells than among CD4+.

The protocol was immunoSEQ multiplex PCR, while the TCRdb copy is restricted to in-frame clones and leaves out a portion. This table has about 83,000 clones, over 75% appearing once. On this clone: Antigen: not known.

V lost 4 bases, J lost 4 bases, and 14 bases lay in between. The CDR3 length is 13 residues. Germline CDR1 and CDR2: SQVTM and ANQGSEA. Sequences were derived from CD4+ or CD8+ T cells sorted from blood, sampled in a trial of the OX40 agonist ivuxolimab. The receptor's source is an adult with an advanced solid tumor such as melanoma, head and neck, liver or kidney cancer. The chain uses TRBV29-1 and TRBJ2-7; D is perhaps TRBD1 or TRBD2 (6 bases each). CDR3 sequence reads: CSVAGAPLYEQYF. The CDR3 DNA reads as TGCAGCGTTGCGGGGGCCCCACTTTACGAGCAGTACTTC.